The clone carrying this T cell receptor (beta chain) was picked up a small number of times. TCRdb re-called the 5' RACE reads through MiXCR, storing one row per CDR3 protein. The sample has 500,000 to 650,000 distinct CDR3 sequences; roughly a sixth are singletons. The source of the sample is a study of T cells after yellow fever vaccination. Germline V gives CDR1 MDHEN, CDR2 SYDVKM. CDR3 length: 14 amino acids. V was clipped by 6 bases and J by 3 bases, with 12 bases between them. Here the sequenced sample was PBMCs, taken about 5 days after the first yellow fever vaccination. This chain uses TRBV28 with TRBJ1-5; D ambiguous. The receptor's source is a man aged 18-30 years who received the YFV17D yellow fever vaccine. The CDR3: CASSERRINQPQHF. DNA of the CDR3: TGTGCCAGCAGCGAAAGACGGATCAATCAGCCCCAGCATTTT.